This T cell receptor (beta chain) was identified during a study of T-cell reconstitution after alpha-beta-depleted transplantation in children. Overall study findings and caveats: At one year after transplant, newly produced T cells mostly accounted for T-cell counts and diversity.

Using unique molecular identifiers, the investigators prepared the TCRbeta library. TCRdb passed the PCR reads through MiXCR, listing each CDR3 protein once. The repertoire consists of roughly 490,000 distinct CDR3 sequences, with about an eighth occurring once and the leading ten covering 14%. This CDR3 is built from 14 residues. J lost 4 bases, V lost 3 bases, and 1 base had no gene match. In this sample, this clonotype turned up a few times. Its antigen is not identified. This rearrangement joins TRBV12-3 or TRBV12-4 to TRBJ1-5; 9 bases match TRBD1. The sequencing used PBMCs, mostly from graft donor cells, collected 180 days after TCRalphabeta/CD19-depleted stem cell transplant. This receptor was taken from a female patient aged 2-15 years who had a stem cell transplant for aplastic anemia, so the T cells may come from the graft donor. The CDR3 DNA sequence: TGTGCCAGCAGTTTTGGACAGGGGAATCAGCCCCAGCATTTT. This translates into CASSFGQGNQPQHF.